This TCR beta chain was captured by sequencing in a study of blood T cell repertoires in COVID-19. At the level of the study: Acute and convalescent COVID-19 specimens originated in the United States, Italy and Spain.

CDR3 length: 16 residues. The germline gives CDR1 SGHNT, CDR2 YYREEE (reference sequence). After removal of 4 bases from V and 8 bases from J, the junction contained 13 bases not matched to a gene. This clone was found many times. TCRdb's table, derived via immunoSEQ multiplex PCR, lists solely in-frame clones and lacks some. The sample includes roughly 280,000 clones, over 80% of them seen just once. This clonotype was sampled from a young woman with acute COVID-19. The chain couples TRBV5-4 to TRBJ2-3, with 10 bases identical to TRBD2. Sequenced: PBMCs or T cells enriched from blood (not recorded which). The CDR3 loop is CASSPGSSGSRVTQYF. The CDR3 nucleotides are TGTGCCAGCAGCCCCGGATCTAGCGGGAGTAGGGTTACGCAGTATTTT. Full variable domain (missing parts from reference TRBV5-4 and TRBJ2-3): ETGVTQSPTHLIKTRGQQVTLRCSSQSGHNTVSWYQQALGQGPQFIFQYYREEENGRGNFPPRFSGLQFPNYSSELNVNALELDDSALYLCASSPGSSGSRVTQYFGPGTRLTVL.